This T cell receptor beta chain was recorded in a study of blood T cells in healthy people across ages. Points on this clonotype: The antigen remains undetermined.

CDR1 and CDR2 (germline): LGHDT, YNNKEL (reference sequence). J lost 0 bases, V lost 4 bases, and 5 bases had no gene match. This CDR3 spans 19 amino acids. The study, taken as a whole, reports: TCR beta diversity correlated strongly with naive T cell percentage. The authors considered diversity estimates from one million T cells to be underestimates.

A second PCR of 7 to 11 cycles used a sample-barcoded 5' primer and a J-beta primer mix. Each TCR beta cDNA got a 12-nucleotide random molecular identifier. Per sample, CDR3-containing paired-end reads numbered at least 2.5 million. TCRdb re-called the 5' RACE reads with MiXCR, one entry per CDR3 protein. Of over a million distinct CDR3 sequences detected, less than 45% appear once; the ten largest clones hold over 3.5%. Input material: blood. The V call is TRBV3-1, the J call TRBJ2-2; 16 nucleotides agree with TRBD2. The TCR sequence derives from a woman between 18 and 29 years old in good health. The CDR3 spells CASSLLGLAGGSNTGELFF. The CDR3 DNA is TGTGCCAGCAGCCTTTTGGGACTAGCGGGGGGGTCGAACACCGGGGAGCTGTTTTTT. The complete variable domain, with remaining parts taken from reference TRBV3-1 and TRBJ2-2, reads DTAVSQTPKYLVTQMGNDKSIKCEQNLGHDTMYWYKQDSKKFLKIMFSYNNKELIINETVPNRFSPKSPDKAHLNLHINSLELGDSAVYFCASSLLGLAGGSNTGELFFGEGSRLTVL.